One and the same sample provided the 13 T cell receptor beta chains below, sequenced in a study of T-cell memory formation after mild COVID-19 (dated by TCRdb to the early 2020s). Receptor libraries were prepared by 5' RACE. The sequencer listed for this sample is Illumina NovaSeq 6000. TCRdb trimmed public reads at Q25 via fastp, called clones via MiXCR and kept in-frame beta chains. Every distinct CDR3 protein forms one entry, paired with its most common genes and DNA. Across this sample there are about 470,000 distinct CDR3 sequences, with around a quarter seen only once. The ten largest make up around 12% of the sample. The sequencing input was PBMCs or a T cell subset sorted from them (not recorded which). All receptors derive from an adult woman who had mild COVID-19 (a few samples of this study predate the infection). The sample titles of this study are shuffled in the database, so cell type and time point are left out; the donor was told from shared clones.

This chain joins TRBV12-3 or TRBV12-4 and TRBJ2-5, with TRBD2 matching 7 bases. There are 16 residues in the CDR3. The junction had 7 bases not matched to a gene; V was cut back by 1 base and J by 2 bases. The CDR3 here is CASSLGVLGGQETQYF. The DNA of the CDR3 is TGTGCCAGCAGTTTAGGCGTTCTGGGGGGGCAAGAGACCCAGTACTTC.

This chain joins TRBV7-9 and TRBJ2-1; D is unresolved. Germline loops: CDR1 SEHNR, CDR2 FQNEAQ (reference sequence). V lost 7 bases to trimming and J lost 0 bases, with 31 bases between them. This CDR3 is built from 21 residues. CDR3 nucleotides: TGTGCCAGCACCTATTATCGAGGAGCACCTCCCACCGGAGACTCCTACAATGAGCAGTTCTTC. It specifies CASTYYRGAPPTGDSYNEQFF.

There are many counts of this clonotype. The V and J genes are TRBV7-9 and TRBJ2-7; TRBD2 matches 10 bases. This CDR3 contains 14 residues. V was clipped by 4 bases and J by 6 bases; unmatched bases: 6. Germline V lookup: CDR1 SEHNR, CDR2 FQNEAQ (reference sequence). CDR3 in DNA: TGTGCCAGCAGCTCGCCGGGACTAGCGACCGAGCAGTACTTC. The encoded protein is CASSSPGLATEQYF.

This clonotype was seen more than once but under ten times. The V call is TRBV6-5, the J call TRBJ1-5; 7 positions match TRBD1. J was trimmed by 6 bases and V by 4 bases; bases with no gene match: 6. Germline assignment: CDR1 MNHEY and CDR2 SVGAGI. This CDR3 comprises 14 residues. CDR3 amino acids: CASSSTGAVQPQHF. In DNA, the CDR3 is TGTGCCAGCAGTTCCACAGGGGCCGTTCAGCCCCAGCATTTT.

This clonotype was detected only a few times. The chain recombines TRBV5-4 with TRBJ2-2, with D perhaps TRBD2 (7 bases). Germline V lookup: CDR1 SGHNT, CDR2 YYREEE (reference sequence). With 2 bases removed from V and 7 bases from J, the gap between germline ends came to 15 bases. This CDR3 region has 15 residues. In DNA form, the CDR3 reads TGTGCCAGCAGCTTAGGGGGGGCCTCTGGCGGGGAGCTGTTTTTT. Amino acid sequence: CASSLGGASGGELFF.

This clonotype has a handful of counts. The chain links TRBV19 to TRBJ2-1, with D perhaps TRBD1 (6 bases). This CDR3 is 16 amino acids long. Trimming pared 5 bases from V and 9 bases from J, leaving 23 bases between. CDR1 LNHDA and CDR2 SQIVND come from the germline V gene (reference sequence). CDR3 sequence reads: CASSDYGNGQMGEQFF. Written as DNA, the CDR3 is TGTGCCAGTAGTGACTACGGGAATGGACAGATGGGTGAGCAGTTCTTC.

This clonotype has at least ten counts. This chain joins TRBV20-1 and TRBJ1-5; maybe TRBD1 (6 bases). The length of the CDR3 is 16 residues. Between the trimmed V and J ends, which lost 0 bases and 4 bases, there was a span of 16 bases. The V gene's germline CDR1 is DFQATT and CDR2 SNEGSKA (reference sequence). CDR3 DNA sequence: TGCAGTGCTAGAGATTCCCGCAGGGGTAGAAATCAGCCCCAGCATTTT. It encodes CSARDSRRGRNQPQHF.

The V and J genes are TRBV7-9 and TRBJ2-5, with a possible D match to TRBD1 (6 bases). V was shortened by 1 base and J by 3 bases, with 15 bases between the two germline ends. Germline CDR1 reads SEHNR; CDR2 reads FQNEAQ (reference sequence). CDR3 length: 16 amino acids. CDR3 coding DNA: TGTGCCAGCAGCTTAGGATTGTCGGGACACAAAGAGACCCAGTACTTC. Protein: CASSLGLSGHKETQYF. Full variable domain (missing parts from reference TRBV7-9 and TRBJ2-5): DTGVSQNPRHKITKRGQNVTFRCDPISEHNRLYWYRQTLGQGPEFLTYFQNEAQLEKSRLLSDRFSAERPKGSFSTLEIQRTEQGDSAMYLCASSLGLSGHKETQYFGPGTRLLVL.

The chain carries TRBV5-1 and TRBJ1-1, with D perhaps TRBD1 (6 bases). This CDR3 region has 17 residues. In germline, CDR1 is SGHRS, CDR2 YFSETQ. Trimming took 0 bases from V and 2 from J, leaving 17 bases between them. The CDR3 DNA sequence: TGCGCCAGCAGCTTGGCCGCGGGGGCGATTTTCAACACTGAAGCTTTCTTT. It specifies CASSLAAGAIFNTEAFF.

A few counts support this clonotype. The CDR3 nucleotides are TGTGCCAGCAGTTCCGGGTCCCCTGGGAATGGCTACACCTTC. This translates into CASSSGSPGNGYTF. The chain has TRBV12-3 or TRBV12-4 and TRBJ1-2; D is ambiguous. This CDR3 spans 14 amino acids. Trimming removed 4 bases at V and 6 bases at J, with 15 bases between.

V and J are TRBV20-1 and TRBJ2-1, with D possibly called TRBD1 or TRBD2 (5 bases each). The CDR3 runs to 14 residues. The germline CDR1 and CDR2 sequences are DFQATT and SNEGSKA (reference sequence). V lost 1 base and J 3 bases, leaving 10 bases between the germline ends. The CDR3 spells CSARGTGRYNEQFF. The CDR3 DNA reads TGCAGTGCTAGAGGGACGGGGCGCTACAATGAGCAGTTCTTC.

The chain carries TRBV5-5 and TRBJ1-4, with D possibly TRBD1 on 5 matching bases. Trimming shortened V by 3 bases and J by 5 bases, and 14 bases separated the two germline ends. There are 15 residues in the CDR3. The germline V gene has CDR1 SGHKS and CDR2 YYEKEE (reference sequence). The CDR3 bases are TGTGCCAGCAGCTGGAGGGGTGGGGTAAATGAAAAACTGTTTTTT. It yields the protein CASSWRGGVNEKLFF.

This clonotype came up a few times. The chain carries TRBV4-1 and TRBJ2-3; D may be TRBD2 (7 bases). The V gene's germline CDR1 is MGHRA and CDR2 YSYEKL. This CDR3 has 15 residues. The V gene lost 7 bases and the J gene lost 3 bases, with 17 bases spanning the gap. The CDR3 loop is CASMGGPSLTDTQYF. CDR3 sequence (DNA): TGCGCCAGCATGGGGGGGCCGAGCCTTACAGATACGCAGTATTTT.